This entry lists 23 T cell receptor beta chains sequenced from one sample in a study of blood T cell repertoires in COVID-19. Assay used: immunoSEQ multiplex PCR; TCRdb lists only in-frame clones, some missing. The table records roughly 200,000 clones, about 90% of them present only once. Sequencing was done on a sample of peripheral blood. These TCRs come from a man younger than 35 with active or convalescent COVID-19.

The CDR3 region has the DNA TGCGCCAGCAGCCCCGGACTAGCGGGGGGGTCAGCCAAAAACATTCAGTACTTC. Encoded protein: CASSPGLAGGSAKNIQYF. V gene TRBV4-1 combines with J gene TRBJ2-4; TRBD2 agrees at 15 bases. Germline V gene data show CDR1 as MGHRA and CDR2 as YSYEKL. CDR3 length equals 18 residues. V shed 4 bases, J shed 0 bases, and the junction held 4 bases outside the gene matches.

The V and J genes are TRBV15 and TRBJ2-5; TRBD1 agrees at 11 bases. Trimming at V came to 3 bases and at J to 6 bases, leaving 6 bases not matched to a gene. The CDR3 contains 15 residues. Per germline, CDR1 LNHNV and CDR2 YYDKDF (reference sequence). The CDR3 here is CATSSGQGAVQTQYF. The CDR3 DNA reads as TGTGCCACCAGCAGCGGACAGGGGGCTGTGCAGACCCAGTACTTC.

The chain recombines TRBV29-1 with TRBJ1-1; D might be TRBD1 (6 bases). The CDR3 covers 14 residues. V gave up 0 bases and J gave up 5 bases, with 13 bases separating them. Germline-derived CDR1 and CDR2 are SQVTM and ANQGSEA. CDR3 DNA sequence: TGCAGCGTTGAAGAGCCGGGAAGGGGGACTGAAGCTTTCTTT. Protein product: CSVEEPGRGTEAFF. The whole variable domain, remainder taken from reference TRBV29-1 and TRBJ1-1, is SAVISQKPSRDICQRGTSLTIQCQVDSQVTMMFWYRQQPGQSLTLIATANQGSEATYESGFVIDKFPISRPNLTFSTLTVSNMSPEDSSIYLCSVEEPGRGTEAFFGQGTRLTVV.

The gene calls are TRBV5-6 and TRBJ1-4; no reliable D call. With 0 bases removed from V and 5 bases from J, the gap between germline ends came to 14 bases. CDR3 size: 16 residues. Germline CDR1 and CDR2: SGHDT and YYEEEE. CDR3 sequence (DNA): TGTGCCAGCAGCTTGGCCTGGGCACCGCAAAATGAAAAACTGTTTTTT. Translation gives CASSLAWAPQNEKLFF. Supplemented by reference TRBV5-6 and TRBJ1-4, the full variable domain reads DAGVTQSPTHLIKTRGQQVTLRCSPKSGHDTVSWYQQALGQGPQFIFQYYEEEERQRGNFPDRFSGHQFPNYSSELNVNALLLGDSALYLCASSLAWAPQNEKLFFGSGTQLSVL.

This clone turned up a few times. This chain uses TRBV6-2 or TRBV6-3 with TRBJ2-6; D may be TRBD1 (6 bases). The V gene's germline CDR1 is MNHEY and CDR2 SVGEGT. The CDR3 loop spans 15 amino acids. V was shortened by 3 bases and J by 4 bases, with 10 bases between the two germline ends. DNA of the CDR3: TGTGCCAGCAGTTATACAGGGACCGGGGCCAACGTCCTGACTTTC. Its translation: CASSYTGTGANVLTF.

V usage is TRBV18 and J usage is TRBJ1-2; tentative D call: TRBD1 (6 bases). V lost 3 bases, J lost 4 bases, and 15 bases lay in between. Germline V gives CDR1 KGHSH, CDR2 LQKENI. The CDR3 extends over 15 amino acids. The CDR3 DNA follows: TGTGCCAGCTCACCGGGCTTCGACAGGTTCTATGGCTACACCTTC. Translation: CASSPGFDRFYGYTF.

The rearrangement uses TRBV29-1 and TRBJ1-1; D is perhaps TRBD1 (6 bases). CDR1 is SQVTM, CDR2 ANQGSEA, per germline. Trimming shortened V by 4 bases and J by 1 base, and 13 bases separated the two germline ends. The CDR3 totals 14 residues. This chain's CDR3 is CSVAGSRGNTEAFF. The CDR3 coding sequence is TGCAGCGTTGCCGGGTCCAGGGGGAACACTGAAGCTTTCTTT.

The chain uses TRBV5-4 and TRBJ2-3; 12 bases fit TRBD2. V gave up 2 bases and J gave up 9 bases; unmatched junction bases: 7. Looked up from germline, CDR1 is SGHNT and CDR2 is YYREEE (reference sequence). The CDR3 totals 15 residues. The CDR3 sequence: CASSLLAGGFDTQYF. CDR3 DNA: TGTGCCAGCAGCTTACTAGCGGGGGGTTTTGACACGCAGTATTTT.

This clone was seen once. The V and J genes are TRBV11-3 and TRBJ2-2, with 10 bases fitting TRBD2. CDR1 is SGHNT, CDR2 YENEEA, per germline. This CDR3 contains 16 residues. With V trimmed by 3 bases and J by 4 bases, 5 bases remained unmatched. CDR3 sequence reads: CASSLSGGAVTGELFF. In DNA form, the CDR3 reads TGTGCCAGCAGCTTGAGCGGGGGGGCTGTCACCGGGGAGCTGTTTTTT.

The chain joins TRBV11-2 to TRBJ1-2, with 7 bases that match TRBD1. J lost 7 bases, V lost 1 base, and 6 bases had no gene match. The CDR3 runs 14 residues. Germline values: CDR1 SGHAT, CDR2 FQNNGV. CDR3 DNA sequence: TGTGCCAGCAGCTTAGGGTACAGGGGCTCTGGCTACACCTTC. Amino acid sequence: CASSLGYRGSGYTF.

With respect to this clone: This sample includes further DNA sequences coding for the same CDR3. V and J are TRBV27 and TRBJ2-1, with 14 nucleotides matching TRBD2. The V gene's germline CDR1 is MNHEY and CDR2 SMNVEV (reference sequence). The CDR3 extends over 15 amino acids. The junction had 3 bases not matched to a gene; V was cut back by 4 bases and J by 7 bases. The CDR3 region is CASSSGTSGSNEQFF. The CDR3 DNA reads TGTGCCAGCAGTTCAGGGACTAGCGGGAGTAATGAGCAGTTCTTC.

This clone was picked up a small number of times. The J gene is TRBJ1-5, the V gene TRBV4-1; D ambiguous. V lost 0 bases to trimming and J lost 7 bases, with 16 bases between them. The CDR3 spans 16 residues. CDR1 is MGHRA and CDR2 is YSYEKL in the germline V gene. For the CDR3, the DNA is TGCGCCAGCAGCCAAGATGGAGGCAGAACGAGGCAGCCCCAGCATTTT. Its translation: CASSQDGGRTRQPQHF.

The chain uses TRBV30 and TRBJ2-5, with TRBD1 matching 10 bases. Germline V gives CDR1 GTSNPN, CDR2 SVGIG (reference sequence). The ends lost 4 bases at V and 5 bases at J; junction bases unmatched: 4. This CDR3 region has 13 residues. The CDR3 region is CAWMDRGMETQYF. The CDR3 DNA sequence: TGTGCCTGGATGGACAGGGGGATGGAGACCCAGTACTTC.

The CDR3 is CASSQIGRTSIYEQFF. The CDR3 DNA reads TGCGCCAGCAGCCAAATTGGAAGGACTAGTATCTATGAGCAGTTCTTC. The chain links TRBV4-1 to TRBJ2-1; 7 bases map to TRBD2. Per the germline V gene, CDR1 is MGHRA and CDR2 is YSYEKL. V dropped 2 bases and J dropped 8; count of bases not matched to a gene: 12. The CDR3 runs to 16 residues.

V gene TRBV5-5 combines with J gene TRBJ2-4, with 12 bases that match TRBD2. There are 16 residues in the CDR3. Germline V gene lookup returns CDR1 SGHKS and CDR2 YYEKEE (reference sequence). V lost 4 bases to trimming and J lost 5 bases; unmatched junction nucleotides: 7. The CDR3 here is CASSQGLAGVENIQYF. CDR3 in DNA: TGTGCCAGCAGCCAGGGACTAGCGGGCGTTGAAAACATTCAGTACTTC.

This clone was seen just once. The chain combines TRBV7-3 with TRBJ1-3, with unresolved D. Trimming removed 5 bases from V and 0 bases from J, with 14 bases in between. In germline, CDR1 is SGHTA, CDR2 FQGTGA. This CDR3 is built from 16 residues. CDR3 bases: TGTGCCAGCAGCCCGGCGGGCCTCGACTCTGGAAACACCATATATTTT. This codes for CASSPAGLDSGNTIYF.

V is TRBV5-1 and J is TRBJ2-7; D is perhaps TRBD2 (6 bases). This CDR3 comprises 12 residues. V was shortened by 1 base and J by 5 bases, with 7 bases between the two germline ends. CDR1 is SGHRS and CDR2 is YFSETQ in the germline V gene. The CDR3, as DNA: TGCGCCAGCAGCTTGCCGGGAGACGAGCAGTACTTC. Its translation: CASSLPGDEQYF.

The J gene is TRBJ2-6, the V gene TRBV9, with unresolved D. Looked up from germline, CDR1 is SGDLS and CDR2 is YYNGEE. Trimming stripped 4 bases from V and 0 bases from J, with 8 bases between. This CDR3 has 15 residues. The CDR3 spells CASSTIFSGANVLTF. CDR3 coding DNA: TGTGCCAGCAGCACAATATTCTCTGGGGCCAACGTCCTGACTTTC.

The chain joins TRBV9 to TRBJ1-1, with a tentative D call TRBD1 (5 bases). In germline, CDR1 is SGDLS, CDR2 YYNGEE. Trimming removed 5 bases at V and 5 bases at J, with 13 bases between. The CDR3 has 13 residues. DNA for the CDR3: TGTGCCAGCAGTTATCAGGGCCGAACTGAAGCTTTCTTT. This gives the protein CASSYQGRTEAFF.

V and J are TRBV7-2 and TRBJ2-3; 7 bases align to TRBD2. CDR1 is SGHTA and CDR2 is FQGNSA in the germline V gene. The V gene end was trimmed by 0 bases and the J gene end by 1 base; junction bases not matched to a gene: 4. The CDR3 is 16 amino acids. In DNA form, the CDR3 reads TGTGCCAGCAGCTTAGCGGCCCTAGCGGGCACAGATACGCAGTATTTT. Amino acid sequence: CASSLAALAGTDTQYF.

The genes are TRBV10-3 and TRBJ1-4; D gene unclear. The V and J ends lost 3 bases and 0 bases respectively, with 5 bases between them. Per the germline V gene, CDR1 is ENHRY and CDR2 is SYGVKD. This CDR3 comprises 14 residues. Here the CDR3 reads CAISDGTTNEKLFF. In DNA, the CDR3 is TGTGCCATCAGTGACGGGACAACTAATGAAAAACTGTTTTTT.

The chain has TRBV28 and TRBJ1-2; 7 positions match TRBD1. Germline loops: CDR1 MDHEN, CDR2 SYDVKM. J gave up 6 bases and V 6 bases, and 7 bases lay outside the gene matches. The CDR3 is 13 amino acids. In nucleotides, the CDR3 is TGTGCCAGCAGACATCAGGGGGTAGATGGCTACACCTTC. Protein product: CASRHQGVDGYTF.

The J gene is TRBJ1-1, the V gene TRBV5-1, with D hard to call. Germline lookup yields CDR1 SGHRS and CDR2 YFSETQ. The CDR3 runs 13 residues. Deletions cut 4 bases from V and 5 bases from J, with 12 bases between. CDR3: CASSPTGKTEAFF. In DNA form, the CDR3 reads TGCGCCAGCAGCCCCACGGGAAAGACTGAAGCTTTCTTT.